The next 12 T cell receptor beta chains were all read from a single sample in a study of identical twins. TCRdb reprocessed the 5' RACE reads via MiXCR and lists one record per CDR3 protein. The sample has about 660,000 distinct CDR3 sequences; around 8.3% are singletons. The data were also submitted as part of a second study, on yellow fever vaccine responses in identical twins.

Source material: PBMCs. These receptors were obtained from a woman aged 18-29 years in good health.

The sample holds a few counts of this clonotype. This rearrangement joins TRBV5-1 to TRBJ2-2; D might be TRBD2 (6 bases). The germline V and J ends were trimmed by 6 bases and 4 bases, with 10 bases remaining between them. CDR3 length: 13 residues. Germline V CDR1 and CDR2: SGHRS, YFSETQ. The CDR3 DNA reads as TGCGCCAGCACCGGGGGACGCACCGGGGAGCTGTTTTTT. This sequence encodes CASTGGRTGELFF.

This clonotype was found many times. The chain has TRBV27 and TRBJ2-7; tentatively, D is TRBD1 or TRBD2 (5 bases each). The V and J ends lost 5 bases and 2 bases respectively, with 10 bases between them. CDR3 length equals 13 residues. Per the germline V gene, CDR1 is MNHEY and CDR2 is SMNVEV (reference sequence). The CDR3 loop is CASSRDGPYEQYF. DNA for the CDR3: TGTGCCAGCAGTCGGGACGGTCCCTACGAGCAGTACTTC.

A few counts support this clonotype. V gene TRBV18 combines with J gene TRBJ1-5; 8 nucleotides match TRBD1. J gave up 4 bases and V 5 bases, and 7 bases lay outside the gene matches. This CDR3 spans 15 amino acids. The germline CDR1 and CDR2 sequences are KGHSH and LQKENI. Here the CDR3 reads CASSRQGPANQPQHF. CDR3 DNA: TGTGCCAGCTCAAGACAGGGGCCCGCGAATCAGCCCCAGCATTTT. Drawing the rest from reference TRBV18 and TRBJ1-5, the complete variable domain is NAGVMQNPRHLVRRRGQEARLRCSPMKGHSHVYWYRQLPEEGLKFMVYLQKENIIDESGMPKERFSAEFPKEGPSILRIQQVVRGDSAAYFCASSRQGPANQPQHFGDGTRLSIL.

Only a few counts were recorded for this clonotype. The J gene is TRBJ2-7, the V gene TRBV30, with D possibly TRBD2 on 5 matching bases. The ends were cut back, 4 bases at V and 2 bases at J, with 12 bases in the middle. Germline V gives CDR1 GTSNPN, CDR2 SVGIG (reference sequence). The CDR3 extends over 13 amino acids. DNA of the CDR3: TGTGCCTGGACGCGGACTTCCCCCTACGAGCAGTACTTC. Protein: CAWTRTSPYEQYF.

At least ten counts were recorded for this clonotype. CDR3 in DNA: TGTGCCAGCAGTCTGGCGGGACTAGCTTTCAATGAGCAGTTCTTC. Amino acids: CASSLAGLAFNEQFF. This chain joins TRBV28 and TRBJ2-1; 9 nucleotides agree with TRBD2. V was clipped by 5 bases and J by 6 bases; unmatched bases: 8. The CDR3 is made up of 15 amino acids. CDR1 and CDR2 (germline): MDHEN, SYDVKM.

This clonotype was counted a few times. The chain uses TRBV4-3 and TRBJ2-1; TRBD2 is a possible D gene (5 bases). CDR3 length: 13 residues. V lost 3 bases to trimming and J lost 10 bases, with 13 bases between them. CDR1 LGHNA and CDR2 YSLEER come from the germline V gene. The CDR3 sequence is CASSQGGWREQFF. As DNA, the CDR3 is TGCGCCAGCAGCCAGGGCGGGTGGAGGGAGCAGTTCTTC.

The V and J genes are TRBV11-2 and TRBJ2-7; TRBD2 agrees at 8 bases. The CDR3 has 19 amino acids. Germline-derived CDR1 and CDR2 are SGHAT and FQNNGV. Unmatched junction bases numbered 24, after V lost 5 bases and J lost 6 bases. The CDR3 loop reads CASSPKQLAELLAYPEQYF. As DNA, the CDR3 is TGTGCCAGCAGCCCGAAACAACTAGCGGAACTCCTTGCGTACCCCGAGCAGTACTTC.

This chain links TRBV10-3 with TRBJ1-2; no reliable D call. CDR1 is ENHRY and CDR2 is SYGVKD in the germline V gene. The V and J ends lost 2 bases and 1 base respectively, with 11 bases between them. This CDR3 comprises 15 residues. The CDR3: CAISEVQRLNYGYTF. DNA for the CDR3: TGTGCCATCAGTGAGGTGCAGCGACTTAACTATGGCTACACCTTC.

This clonotype was seen more than once but under ten times. The rearrangement uses TRBV27 and TRBJ2-4; tentative D call: TRBD1 (6 bases). V was cut by 3 bases and J by 4 bases, with 13 bases left in between. In germline, CDR1 is MNHEY, CDR2 SMNVEV (reference sequence). This CDR3 has 15 residues. Written as DNA, the CDR3 is TGTGCCAGCAGTTTTAGGAAACAGGGAAAAAACATTCAGTACTTC. This translates into CASSFRKQGKNIQYF.

Many counts were recorded for this clonotype. CDR3 nucleotide sequence: TGTGCTAGTGGATTCATGACCGGTCGTTGGGAGGATACGCAGTATTTT. Amino acids: CASGFMTGRWEDTQYF. V and J are TRBV12-5 and TRBJ2-3, with a possible D match to TRBD2 (5 bases). V was shortened by 6 bases and J by 6 bases, with 22 bases between the two germline ends. Germline V gene sequence: CDR1 LGHNT, CDR2 FRNRAP. The CDR3 has 16 amino acids. Filled out from reference TRBV12-5 and TRBJ2-3, the complete variable domain reads DARVTQTPRHKVTEMGQEVTMRCQPILGHNTVFWYRQTMMQGLELLAYFRNRAPLDDSGMPKDRFSAEMPDATLATLKIQPSEPRDSAVYFCASGFMTGRWEDTQYFGPGTRLTVL.

The chain couples TRBV25-1 to TRBJ2-4; D is possibly TRBD1 or TRBD2 (6 bases each). Per germline, CDR1 MGHDK and CDR2 SYGVNS. This CDR3 region has 14 residues. V was pared by 8 bases and J by 5 bases, with 16 bases between. The CDR3 spells CASLTSGGQNIQYF. The CDR3 nucleotides are TGTGCCAGCCTTACTTCCGGGGGCCAAAACATTCAGTACTTC.

This clonotype was seen a few times. The chain employs TRBV20-1 and TRBJ2-2; TRBD1 or TRBD2 may be the D gene (6 bases each). The CDR3 consists of 15 residues. Germline CDR1 reads DFQATT; CDR2 reads SNEGSKA (reference sequence). V was pared by 7 bases and J by 4 bases, with 19 bases between. The CDR3 DNA is TGCAGTGTTAGGAGGGGGGCGAGTTCCACCGGGGAGCTGTTTTTT. It codes for CSVRRGASSTGELFF.